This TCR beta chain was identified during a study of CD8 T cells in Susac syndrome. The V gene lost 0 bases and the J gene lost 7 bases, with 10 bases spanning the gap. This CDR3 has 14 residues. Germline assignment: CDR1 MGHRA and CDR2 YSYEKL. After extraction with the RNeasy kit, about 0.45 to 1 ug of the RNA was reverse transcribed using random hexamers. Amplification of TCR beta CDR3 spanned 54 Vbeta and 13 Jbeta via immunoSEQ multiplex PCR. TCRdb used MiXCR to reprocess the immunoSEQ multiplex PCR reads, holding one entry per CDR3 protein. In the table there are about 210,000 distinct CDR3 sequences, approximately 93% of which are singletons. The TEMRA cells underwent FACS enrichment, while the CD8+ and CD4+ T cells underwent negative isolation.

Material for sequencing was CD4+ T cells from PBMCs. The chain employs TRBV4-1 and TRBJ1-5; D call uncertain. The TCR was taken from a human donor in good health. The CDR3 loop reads CASSQEDAKQPQHF. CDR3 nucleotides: TGCGCCAGCAGCCAAGAGGACGCTAAGCAGCCCCAGCATTTT.